This TCR beta chain was documented in a study of identical twins. Points from the study as a whole: Twins shared beta out-of-frame sequences in excess, but this excess was weaker. Possibly, invariant MAIT and iNKT cells partly confounded zero-insertion analyses.

Points on this clonotype: Antigen specificity is unknown.

The CDR3 has 13 residues. Trimming stripped 6 bases from V and 7 bases from J, with 12 bases between. Per germline, CDR1 MNHEY and CDR2 SMNVEV (reference sequence). From the 5' RACE reads, TCRdb called clonotypes with MiXCR, one entry per CDR3 protein. The table records about 250,000 distinct CDR3 sequences, approximately 7.9% of them present only once. In addition, the sample was reused for a study of yellow fever vaccine responses in identical twins.

Input material: CD8+ T cells sorted from blood. The sequence was collected from a woman between 18 and 29 years old in good health. The chain employs TRBV27 and TRBJ2-2, with D perhaps TRBD1 (6 bases). CDR3 DNA: TGTGCCAGCAGCTCAAGGGGGAGCGGGGAGCTGTTTTTT. It yields the protein CASSSRGSGELFF.